Only a few counts were recorded for the clone carrying this T cell receptor (beta chain). Its target is unknown. The repertoire was sequenced with immunoSEQ multiplex PCR; TCRdb's copy has only in-frame clones and lacks some. The sample lists approximately 87,000 clones, 60% to 70% occurring once. Everyone who donated was a Caucasian adult who lived in Nashville, Tennessee. CD45RO+ cells plus CCR7-negative CD45RA+ TemRA cells formed CD8 memory. The data were taken from a study of shared clonotypes between healthy human individuals. This CDR3 contains 10 residues. V was shortened by 4 bases and J by 2 bases, with 0 bases between the two germline ends. Germline V gene data show CDR1 as SNHLY and CDR2 as FYNNEI. General study findings and limits: Larger richness was generally estimated for naive than memory subsets.

Sequencing was done on a sample of memory CD8+ T cells sorted from blood. Subset given: CD45RO+ cells pooled with CCR7-negative TemRA cells. The source of this sequence is a young man in good health. The genes are TRBV2 and TRBJ2-7; D is undetermined. Here the CDR3 reads CASSAYEQYF. CDR3 DNA sequence: TGTGCCAGCAGTGCCTACGAGCAGTACTTC.